This T cell receptor (beta chain) is from a study of blood T cell repertoires in COVID-19. The wider study: Italy, Spain and the United States were the sources of the convalescent and acute COVID-19 samples. The cDNA or gDNA used as material had been derived from T cells, B-cell-depleted T cells, or PBMCs.

This clone was found once. V gave up 0 bases and J gave up 0 bases, with 8 bases separating them. This CDR3 region has 14 residues. CDR1 is SQVTM, CDR2 ANQGSEA, per germline. Per the study methods: Researchers report that nucleated cell counts were estimated from reference gene primer amplification. Measured with immunoSEQ multiplex PCR; TCRdb has only the in-frame clones, and not every one. Clone size and V and J calls were adopted from that table, with D and trimming inferred from the DNA. This sample has 250,000 to 300,000 clones; approximately 89% occur once, and the top ten carry around 12%. This sequence joins TRBV29-1 and TRBJ2-5, with D unclear. The clonotype comes from a woman aged 55-70 years with acute or convalescent COVID-19. The specimen sequenced was peripheral blood. In DNA form, the CDR3 reads TGCAGCGTTGAAGATCACGGGTACCAAGAGACCCAGTACTTC. This codes for CSVEDHGYQETQYF.